Shown below are 20 T cell receptor beta chains from a single sample sequenced in a study of response to subunit inactivated influenza vaccine. TCRdb re-called the RT-PCR reads with MiXCR, one entry per CDR3 protein. The sample holds fewer than 400,000 distinct CDR3 sequences, around a fifth seen once. Material: PBMCs from blood, obtained about 19 months after vaccination. These receptors came from a man aged 50 to 69 who received an inactivated influenza vaccine.

V gene TRBV24-1 combines with J gene TRBJ1-1; 12 bases are shared with TRBD1. The CDR3 consists of 17 residues. Germline trimming cut 4 bases from V and 3 bases from J; bases unmatched to any gene: 8. The germline V gene has CDR1 KGHDR and CDR2 SFDVKD. CDR3 sequence reads: CATSEPGTGGLDTEAFF. The CDR3 region has the DNA TGTGCCACCAGTGAGCCCGGGACAGGGGGCCTAGACACTGAAGCTTTCTTT.

This clonotype was seen only a few times. CDR3 protein: CASTNTGLNTEAFF. In DNA form, the CDR3 reads TGTGCCAGTACTAATACAGGTCTGAACACTGAAGCTTTCTTT. The rearrangement uses TRBV19 and TRBJ1-1, with D perhaps matching TRBD1 (5 bases). V shed 7 bases and J shed 0 bases, with 12 bases lying between them. Germline loops: CDR1 LNHDA, CDR2 SQIVND (reference sequence). This CDR3 comprises 14 residues.

The rearrangement links TRBV27 to TRBJ2-7; perhaps TRBD1 as D (5 bases). The ends were cut back, 5 bases at V and 6 bases at J, with 17 bases in the middle. The germline V gene has CDR1 MNHEY and CDR2 SMNVEV (reference sequence). The CDR3 is 14 residues long. The CDR3 nucleotides are TGTGCCAGCAGTAAGACAGCCCTTATATCCGAGCAGTACTTC. This codes for CASSKTALISEQYF.

DNA for the CDR3: TGCGCCAGCAGCGAGGACAGGGGGCTTTACGGCTACACCTTC. Residues: CASSEDRGLYGYTF. This chain links TRBV5-1 with TRBJ1-2, with 11 bases fitting TRBD1. CDR1 and CDR2 from the germline V gene are SGHRS and YFSETQ. The CDR3 is 14 residues long. Germline trimming cut 4 bases from V and 8 bases from J; bases unmatched to any gene: 7.

This clonotype appeared many times. This chain connects TRBV2 to TRBJ1-1; the D is unclear. The CDR3 extends over 13 amino acids. Trimming stripped 6 bases from V and 11 bases from J, with 19 bases between. Germline-derived CDR1 and CDR2 are SNHLY and FYNNEI. The DNA for the CDR3 is TGTGCCAGCAGCCCTATGGAATCCAGCGAGGCTTTCTTT. Translating it yields CASSPMESSEAFF. The variable domain in full, with the rest retrieved from reference TRBV2 and TRBJ1-1, is EPEVTQTPSHQVTQMGQEVILRCVPISNHLYFYWYRQILGQKVEFLVSFYNNEISEKSEIFDDQFSVERPDGSNFTLKIRSTKLEDSAMYFCASSPMESSEAFFGQGTRLTVV.

This clonotype was observed a handful of times. The chain employs TRBV4-2 and TRBJ1-2, with D hard to call. The germline gives CDR1 LGHNA, CDR2 YNFKEQ. Deletions cut 0 bases from V and 5 bases from J, with 10 bases between. This CDR3 is 14 amino acids long. The CDR3 sequence is CASSQDPGRYGYTF. CDR3 bases: TGTGCCAGCAGCCAAGATCCCGGACGGTATGGCTACACCTTC.

A few counts support this clonotype. J is TRBJ1-6 and V is TRBV29-1, with TRBD1 identical over 10 bases. Germline V lookup: CDR1 SQVTM, CDR2 ANQGSEA. Trimming removed 5 bases from V and 7 bases from J; junction bases left unmatched: 2. CDR3 length equals 13 residues. The CDR3 loop reads CSVMTGGNSPLHF. In DNA, the CDR3 is TGCAGCGTTATGACAGGGGGCAATTCACCCCTCCACTTT.

The sample holds a few counts of this clonotype. V gene TRBV5-1 combines with J gene TRBJ2-3; D not certain. From germline, CDR1 is SGHRS and CDR2 YFSETQ. Trimming cost V 4 bases and J 6 bases, with 12 bases left between them. The CDR3 is 13 residues long. The CDR3 DNA reads as TGCGCCAGCAGCCAGGAAGGTGTGGATACGCAGTATTTT. It encodes CASSQEGVDTQYF. Full variable domain (rest looked up from reference TRBV5-1 and TRBJ2-3): KAGVTQTPRYLIKTRGQQVTLSCSPISGHRSVSWYQQTPGQGLQFLFEYFSETQRNKGNFPGRFSGRQFSNSRSEMNVSTLELGDSALYLCASSQEGVDTQYFGPGTRLTVL.

This clonotype has more than one count but fewer than ten. The chain is built from TRBV6-2 or TRBV6-3 and TRBJ2-1; TRBD2 agrees at 9 bases. Trimming cost V 2 bases and J 9 bases; bases outside gene matches: 8. CDR3 length: 15 amino acids. Germline CDR1 is MNHEY and CDR2 is SVGEGT. The CDR3 nucleotides are TGTGCCAGCAGTTACACAGCGGGGGGATTTGGTGAGCAGTTCTTC. Translated, it gives CASSYTAGGFGEQFF.

As DNA, the CDR3 is TGTGCCAGCAGGCGTACCACAGGCACCCCCTATGGCTACACCTTC. It specifies CASRRTTGTPYGYTF. The J gene is TRBJ1-2, the V gene TRBV28; D is possibly TRBD1 (5 bases). Trimming shortened V by 6 bases and J by 4 bases, and 18 bases separated the two germline ends. This CDR3 has 15 amino acids. Germline lookup yields CDR1 MDHEN and CDR2 SYDVKM.

This clonotype has ten or more counts. The chain links TRBV11-1 to TRBJ1-6, with 8 bases that match TRBD1. V was clipped by 2 bases and J by 10 bases; unmatched bases: 7. Germline values: CDR1 SGHAT, CDR2 FQDESV (reference sequence). This CDR3 contains 15 residues. The CDR3 sequence is CASSLLQGVRSPLHF. The CDR3, as DNA: TGTGCCAGCAGCTTATTACAGGGGGTGAGATCACCCCTCCACTTT.

The chain combines TRBV20-1 with TRBJ1-4, with D hard to call. V lost 0 bases and J 2 bases, leaving 7 bases between the germline ends. Germline values: CDR1 DFQATT, CDR2 SNEGSKA (reference sequence). This CDR3 has 14 residues. For the CDR3, the DNA is TGCAGTGCTAGAGACAGGACGACTAATGAAAAACTGTTTTTT. This gives the protein CSARDRTTNEKLFF.

This clonotype was detected ten times or more. The chain employs TRBV28 and TRBJ1-1, with D hard to call. V was clipped by 5 bases and J by 2 bases, with 18 bases between them. The germline gives CDR1 MDHEN, CDR2 SYDVKM. The CDR3 has 16 residues. The CDR3 region is CASSPQSGRINTEAFF. The CDR3 bases are TGTGCCAGCAGTCCCCAGAGTGGCAGAATTAACACTGAAGCTTTCTTT.

The rearrangement links TRBV12-3 or TRBV12-4 to TRBJ2-5; TRBD2 is a possible D gene (6 bases). Trimming removed 7 bases at V and 5 bases at J, with 32 bases between. This CDR3 region has 19 residues. The CDR3 spells CASTPGGRGYQPPGETQYF. CDR3 nucleotide sequence: TGTGCCAGCACTCCCGGGGGAAGGGGATACCAGCCGCCGGGTGAGACCCAGTACTTC.

This clonotype appeared many times. The chain links TRBV14 to TRBJ1-6, with TRBD1 matching 8 bases. After removal of 1 base from V and 4 bases from J, the junction contained 0 bases not matched to a gene. CDR3 length: 15 residues. The germline CDR1 and CDR2 sequences are SGHDN and FVKESK. This CDR3 reads CASSQGQGYNSPLHF. For the CDR3, the DNA is TGTGCCAGCAGCCAAGGACAGGGGTATAATTCACCCCTCCACTTT.

Only a few counts were recorded for this clonotype. The J gene is TRBJ1-5, the V gene TRBV5-6; maybe TRBD1 (6 bases). V was cut by 3 bases and J by 6 bases, with 10 bases left in between. The germline V gene encodes CDR1 SGHDT and CDR2 YYEEEE. The CDR3 is made up of 13 amino acids. In DNA form, the CDR3 reads TGTGCCAGCAGCTCACAGGGTGCTCAGCCCCAGCATTTT. Translation: CASSSQGAQPQHF.

In its sample, this clonotype was seen a few times. The rearrangement joins TRBV20-1 to TRBJ2-7; 8 bases match TRBD2. V trimming: 3 bases; J trimming: 0 bases; junction bases outside the gene matches: 4. The CDR3 has 14 amino acids. Germline V gene sequence: CDR1 DFQATT, CDR2 SNEGSKA (reference sequence). The CDR3 bases are TGCAGTGCTAGGGGACTAGAATTCTCCTACGAGCAGTACTTC. Protein sequence: CSARGLEFSYEQYF.

A few counts support this clonotype. The J gene is TRBJ2-1, the V gene TRBV11-2; 8 bases map to TRBD1. CDR1 and CDR2 (germline): SGHAT, FQNNGV. The V and J ends lost 6 bases and 7 bases, in that order; junction bases with no gene match: 11. The CDR3 consists of 15 residues. CDR3 nucleotides: TGTGCCAGCAGTTCTTACGACAGGGGTGCAAATGAGCAGTTCTTC. This codes for CASSSYDRGANEQFF.

V is TRBV20-1 and J is TRBJ1-2, with 9 positions matching TRBD1. Trimming cost V 6 bases and J 4 bases; bases outside gene matches: 18. CDR1 and CDR2 (germline): DFQATT, SNEGSKA (reference sequence). The CDR3 runs to 17 residues. The CDR3 DNA follows: TGCAGTGCCCAAGATCCGGGACAGGGATATGTCGGCTATGGCTACACCTTC. Translating gives CSAQDPGQGYVGYGYTF.

The chain combines TRBV28 with TRBJ2-3; TRBD1 matches 7 bases. Germline-derived CDR1 and CDR2 are MDHEN and SYDVKM. Trimming removed 5 bases from V and 3 bases from J; junction bases left unmatched: 17. This CDR3 comprises 18 residues. The CDR3 nucleotides read TGTGCCAGCAGTACGACAGGGAAACCCCCAAGGTGGACAGATACGCAGTATTTT. The encoded protein is CASSTTGKPPRWTDTQYF.